The entry that follows covers one TCR beta chain sequence. Its target is unknown. The CDR3 covers 14 residues. Per the germline V gene, CDR1 is SGHRS and CDR2 is YFSETQ. V gave up 1 base and J gave up 4 bases, with 11 bases separating them. Expressed TCRB transcripts were sequenced because the entire RNA isolate underwent reverse transcription. Produced via immunoSEQ multiplex PCR; TCRdb's table is partial and in-frame only. The sample carries 850,000 to 900,000 clones, roughly 15% recorded once. This specimen comes from a study of beta chain features in type 1 diabetes. Overall study results and limits: Moderate but significant shortening of TCRB CDR3s was recorded in all four CD4+ subsets from Type 1 diabetes patients. VDJ junctions sequenced from type 1 diabetes patients showed fewer insertions and more deletions.

The sample taken for sequencing was naive CD4+ T cells from blood. This TCR was recovered from a woman younger than 35 in good health. This chain uses TRBV5-1 with TRBJ2-5; D perhaps matches TRBD1 (5 bases). Here the CDR3 DNA reads TGCGCCAGCAGCTTGTTTACAGGATCAGAGACCCAGTACTTC. It encodes CASSLFTGSETQYF.